Below, 19 T cell receptor beta chains from the same sample are listed, as sequenced in a study of cytomegalovirus exposure and HLA in healthy donors. PCR involved 60 Vbeta and 13 Jbeta primers. The protocol was immunoSEQ multiplex PCR, while the TCRdb copy is restricted to in-frame clones and leaves out a portion. The sample records some 170,000 clones, 80% being singletons. Sequencing input: PBMCs. These receptors all stem from a woman between 50 and 59 years old in good health and CMV-seronegative.

The chain carries TRBV15 and TRBJ2-1; 9 nucleotides agree with TRBD1. This CDR3 is built from 16 residues. J was trimmed by 3 bases and V by 2 bases; bases with no gene match: 5. CDR1 is LNHNV, CDR2 YYDKDF, per germline (reference sequence). The CDR3 loop is CATSRFTGGGYNEQFF. In nucleotides, the CDR3 is TGTGCCACCAGCAGATTCACAGGGGGCGGCTACAATGAGCAGTTCTTC.

V and J are TRBV7-2 and TRBJ2-1; 7 bases map to TRBD1. The V gene's germline CDR1 is SGHTA and CDR2 FQGNSA. Trimming removed 7 bases from V and 5 bases from J; junction bases left unmatched: 8. This CDR3 has 14 residues. Here the CDR3 reads CASTSGTANNEQFF. The CDR3 nucleotides are TGTGCCAGCACCTCCGGGACAGCTAACAATGAGCAGTTCTTC.

V is TRBV28 and J is TRBJ2-3; no clear D gene. The CDR3 runs 13 residues. Trimming took off 5 bases at V and 10 bases at J, with 16 bases between the two ends. The germline V gene has CDR1 MDHEN and CDR2 SYDVKM. The CDR3 is CASSTNLHQAQYF. In nucleotides, the CDR3 is TGTGCCAGCAGTACCAACTTGCACCAAGCGCAGTATTTT. Filled out from reference TRBV28 and TRBJ2-3, the complete variable domain reads DVKVTQSSRYLVKRTGEKVFLECVQDMDHENMFWYRQDPGLGLRLIYFSYDVKMKEKGDIPEGYSVSREKKERFSLILESASTNQTSMYLCASSTNLHQAQYFGPGTRLTVL.

The genes are TRBV7-9 and TRBJ1-5, with 12 bases that match TRBD1. Per germline, CDR1 SEHNR and CDR2 FQNEAQ (reference sequence). The CDR3 has 17 residues. The J segment lost 5 bases and the V segment lost 1 base, leaving 6 bases of the junction unmatched. The CDR3 protein is CASSLGTGTGGYQPQHF. In nucleotides, the CDR3 is TGTGCCAGCAGCTTAGGAACCGGGACAGGGGGCTATCAGCCCCAGCATTTT.

A note on this clone: The same CDR3 is also encoded by other DNA sequences in this sample. Here the CDR3 reads CASSPPGVPMAQYF. The CDR3 coding sequence is TGTGCCAGCAGCCCTCCGGGGGTCCCCATGGCCCAGTACTTC. This sequence joins TRBV5-6 and TRBJ2-5; tentatively, D is TRBD2 (6 bases). There are 14 residues in the CDR3. From germline, CDR1 is SGHDT and CDR2 YYEEEE. V was cut by 4 bases and J by 9 bases, with 19 bases left in between.

The chain recombines TRBV5-4 with TRBJ2-1, with 7 bases that match TRBD2. Losses at the gene ends were 5 bases for V and 7 bases for J; bases not matched to a gene: 15. The CDR3 runs to 16 residues. CDR1 SGHNT and CDR2 YYREEE come from the germline V gene (reference sequence). The CDR3: CASRNETGGLMNEQFF. CDR3 nucleotides: TGTGCCAGCAGAAATGAAACGGGAGGTCTAATGAATGAGCAGTTCTTC.

The chain joins TRBV5-4 to TRBJ2-3; 7 bases match TRBD1. V gave up 4 bases and J gave up 6 bases; unmatched junction bases: 5. From germline, CDR1 is SGHNT and CDR2 YYREEE (reference sequence). The CDR3 has 13 residues. This CDR3 reads CASSLTGMDTQYF. CDR3 DNA: TGTGCCAGCAGCCTGACAGGGATGGATACGCAGTATTTT. The entire variable domain, with the rest obtained from reference TRBV5-4 and TRBJ2-3, is as follows: ETGVTQSPTHLIKTRGQQVTLRCSSQSGHNTVSWYQQALGQGPQFIFQYYREEENGRGNFPPRFSGLQFPNYSSELNVNALELDDSALYLCASSLTGMDTQYFGPGTRLTVL.

The chain's CDR3 is CSAQGPQETQYF. The CDR3 DNA follows: TGCAGCGCCCAGGGGCCCCAAGAGACCCAGTACTTC. The gene calls are TRBV29-1 and TRBJ2-5, with D perhaps TRBD1 (6 bases). The CDR3 consists of 12 residues. Trimming removed 7 bases from V and 1 base from J, with 10 bases in between. Germline V gene data show CDR1 as SQVTM and CDR2 as ANQGSEA.

For this clone: One junction end does not reproduce the germline sequence, and a read error may be involved. J is TRBJ1-5 and V is TRBV7-9, with a possible D match to TRBD1 (5 bases). Germline CDR1 and CDR2: SEHNR and FQNEAQ (reference sequence). The length of the CDR3 is 12 residues. CDR3 in DNA: TGTTCCAGCAGCTTAGAAGCGGGGGCCCAGCATTTT. It translates to CSSSLEAGAQHF.

This chain joins TRBV9 and TRBJ2-5, with unresolved D. V lost 4 bases and J lost 5, with 15 bases in between. The CDR3 covers 14 residues. Looked up from germline, CDR1 is SGDLS and CDR2 is YYNGEE. The chain's CDR3 is CASSLRLEAETQYF. The CDR3 nucleotides are TGTGCCAGCAGCCTCCGGCTAGAAGCGGAGACCCAGTACTTC.

This clone has more than one count but fewer than ten. The chain links TRBV9 to TRBJ1-3; TRBD1 is a possible D gene (6 bases). Deletions cut 3 bases from V and 0 bases from J, with 13 bases between. Looked up from germline, CDR1 is SGDLS and CDR2 is YYNGEE. This CDR3 has 16 amino acids. CDR3 protein: CASSDDRLHSGNTIYF. CDR3 nucleotides: TGTGCCAGCAGCGACGACAGGTTGCACTCTGGAAACACCATATATTTT.

This chain uses TRBV6-1 with TRBJ1-4; 7 positions agree with TRBD1. Germline CDR1 is MNHNS and CDR2 is SASEGT. The CDR3 loop spans 14 amino acids. J lost 5 bases, V lost 8 bases, and 8 bases had no gene match. The CDR3 reads CASVGGRRNEKLFF. The CDR3 DNA follows: TGTGCCAGCGTAGGGGGCAGAAGAAATGAAAAACTGTTTTTT.

This clone was counted only a few times. V gene TRBV28 combines with J gene TRBJ2-5, with D perhaps matching TRBD1 (5 bases). From germline, CDR1 is MDHEN and CDR2 SYDVKM. There are 12 residues in the CDR3. The V gene lost 9 bases and the J gene lost 7 bases, with 15 bases spanning the gap. The CDR3 loop reads CASQTEQGTQYF. The CDR3 bases are TGTGCCAGTCAGACGGAGCAGGGGACCCAGTACTTC.

This clone was detected a few times. The chain combines TRBV5-6 with TRBJ1-5; 7 positions agree with TRBD1. Germline CDR1 and CDR2: SGHDT and YYEEEE. CDR3 length equals 16 residues. Germline trimming cut 4 bases from V and 0 bases from J; bases unmatched to any gene: 7. Written as DNA, the CDR3 is TGTGCCAGCAGCCGGGGGACAGCCTATAGCAATCAGCCCCAGCATTTT. It translates to CASSRGTAYSNQPQHF.

The chain employs TRBV14 and TRBJ1-1, with D possibly being TRBD1 (5 bases). Trimming left V 10 bases short and J 11 bases short, with 17 bases between. The CDR3 is 11 residues long. Germline V lookup: CDR1 SGHDN, CDR2 FVKESK. CDR3 sequence reads: CAIKQAGRAFF. DNA for the CDR3: TGTGCCATCAAGCAGGCGGGGCGGGCTTTCTTT.

Concerning this clone: The junction departs from the called germline gene at one end, perhaps through a read error. The chain is built from TRBV5-4 and TRBJ2-2, with D maybe TRBD1 (5 bases). CDR3 length: 13 amino acids. Germline CDR1 is SGHNT and CDR2 is YYREEE (reference sequence). The CDR3: CASNLQGGGELFF. CDR3 DNA: TGTGCCAGCAACTTGCAGGGTGGCGGGGAGCTGTTTTTT. The complete variable domain, with remaining parts taken from reference TRBV5-4 and TRBJ2-2, reads ETGVTQSPTHLIKTRGQQVTLRCSSQSGHNTVSWYQQALGQGPQFIFQYYREEENGRGNFPPRFSGLQFPNYSSELNVNALELDDSALYLCASNLQGGGELFFGEGSRLTVL.

CDR3 amino acids: CASNSAGTSGIYNEQFF. For the CDR3, the DNA is TGTGCCAGCAACTCTGCCGGGACTAGCGGAATCTACAATGAGCAGTTCTTC. The J gene is TRBJ2-1, the V gene TRBV5-8, with 11 bases identical to TRBD2. Germline V CDR1 and CDR2: SGHTS, YDEGEE. With V trimmed by 6 bases and J by 3 bases, 11 bases remained unmatched. The CDR3 runs to 17 residues.

This chain connects TRBV6-5 to TRBJ2-7; D ambiguous. V was clipped by 2 bases and J by 2 bases, with 7 bases between them. Germline loops: CDR1 MNHEY, CDR2 SVGAGI. This CDR3 has 13 amino acids. Here the CDR3 reads CASSYNGPYEQYF. For the CDR3, the DNA is TGTGCCAGCAGTTACAACGGTCCCTACGAGCAGTACTTC.

The V and J genes are TRBV10-3 and TRBJ1-2; D perhaps matches TRBD1 (5 bases). Trimming left V 5 bases short and J 6 bases short, with 13 bases between. CDR1 is ENHRY and CDR2 is SYGVKD in the germline V gene. CDR3 length: 13 amino acids. CDR3 loop: CAISSGVGNGYTF. The CDR3 nucleotides read TGTGCCATCAGTTCGGGGGTGGGGAATGGCTACACCTTC.